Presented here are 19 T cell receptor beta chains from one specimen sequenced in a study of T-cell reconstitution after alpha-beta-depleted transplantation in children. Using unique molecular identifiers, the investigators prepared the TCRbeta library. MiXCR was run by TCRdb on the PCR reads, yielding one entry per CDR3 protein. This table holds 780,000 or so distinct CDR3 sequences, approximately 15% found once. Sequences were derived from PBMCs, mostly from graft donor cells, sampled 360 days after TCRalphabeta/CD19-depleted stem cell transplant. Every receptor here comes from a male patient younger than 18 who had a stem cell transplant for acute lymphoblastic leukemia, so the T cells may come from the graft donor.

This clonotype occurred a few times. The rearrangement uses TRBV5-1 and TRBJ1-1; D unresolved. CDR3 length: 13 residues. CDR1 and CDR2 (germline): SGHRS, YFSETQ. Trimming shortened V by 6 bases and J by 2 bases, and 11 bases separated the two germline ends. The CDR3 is CASTFGVNTEAFF. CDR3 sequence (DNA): TGCGCCAGCACCTTCGGAGTTAACACTGAAGCTTTCTTT.

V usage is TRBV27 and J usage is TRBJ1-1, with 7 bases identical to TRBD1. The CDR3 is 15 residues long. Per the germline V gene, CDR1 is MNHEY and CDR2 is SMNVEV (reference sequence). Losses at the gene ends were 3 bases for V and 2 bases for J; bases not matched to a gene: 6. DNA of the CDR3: TGTGCCAGCAGTTTCCAACGACAGGGAAACACTGAAGCTTTCTTT. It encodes CASSFQRQGNTEAFF.

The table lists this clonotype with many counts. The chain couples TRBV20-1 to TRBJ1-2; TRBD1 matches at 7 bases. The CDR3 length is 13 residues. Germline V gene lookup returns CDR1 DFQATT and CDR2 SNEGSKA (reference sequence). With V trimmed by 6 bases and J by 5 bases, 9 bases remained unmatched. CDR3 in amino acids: CSAFDRVTYGYTF. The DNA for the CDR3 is TGCAGTGCCTTCGACAGGGTAACATATGGCTACACCTTC.

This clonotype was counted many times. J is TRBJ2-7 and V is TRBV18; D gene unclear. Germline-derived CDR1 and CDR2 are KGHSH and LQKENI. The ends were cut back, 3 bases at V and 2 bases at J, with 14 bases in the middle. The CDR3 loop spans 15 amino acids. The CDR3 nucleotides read TGTGCCAGCTCACCGGTTACCATATCAACCTACGAGCAGTACTTC. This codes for CASSPVTISTYEQYF.

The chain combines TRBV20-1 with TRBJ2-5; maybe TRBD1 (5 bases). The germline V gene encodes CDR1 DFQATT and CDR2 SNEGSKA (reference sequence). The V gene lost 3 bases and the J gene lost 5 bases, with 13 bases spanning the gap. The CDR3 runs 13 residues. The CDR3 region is CSARSVNRETQYF. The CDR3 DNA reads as TGCAGTGCTAGGAGCGTCAACAGGGAGACCCAGTACTTC.

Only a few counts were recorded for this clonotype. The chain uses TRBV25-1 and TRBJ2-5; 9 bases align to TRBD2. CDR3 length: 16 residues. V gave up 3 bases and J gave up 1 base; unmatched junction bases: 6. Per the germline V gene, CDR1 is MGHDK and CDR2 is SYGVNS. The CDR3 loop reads CASSDTASGIQETQYF. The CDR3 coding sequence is TGTGCCAGCAGTGACACAGCTAGCGGGATCCAAGAGACCCAGTACTTC.

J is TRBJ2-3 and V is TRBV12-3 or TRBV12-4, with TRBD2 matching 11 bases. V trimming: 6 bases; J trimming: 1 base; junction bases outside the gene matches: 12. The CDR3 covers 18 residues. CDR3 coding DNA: TGTGCCAGCAGACCAGAACTCGGACTAGCGGGCCGCACAGATACGCAGTATTTT. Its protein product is CASRPELGLAGRTDTQYF.

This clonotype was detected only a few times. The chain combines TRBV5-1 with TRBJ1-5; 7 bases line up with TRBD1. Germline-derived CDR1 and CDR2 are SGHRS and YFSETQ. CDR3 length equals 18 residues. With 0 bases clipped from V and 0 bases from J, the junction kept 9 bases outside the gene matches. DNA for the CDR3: TGCGCCAGCAGCTTGGTAGGACAGGCAAAATTTAGCAATCAGCCCCAGCATTTT. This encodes CASSLVGQAKFSNQPQHF.

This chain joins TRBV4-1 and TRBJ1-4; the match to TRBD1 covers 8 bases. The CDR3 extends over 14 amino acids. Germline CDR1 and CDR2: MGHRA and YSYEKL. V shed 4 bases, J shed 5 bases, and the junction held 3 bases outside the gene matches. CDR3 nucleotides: TGCGCCAGCAGCCGACAGGGGTACAATGAAAAACTGTTTTTT. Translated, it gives CASSRQGYNEKLFF.

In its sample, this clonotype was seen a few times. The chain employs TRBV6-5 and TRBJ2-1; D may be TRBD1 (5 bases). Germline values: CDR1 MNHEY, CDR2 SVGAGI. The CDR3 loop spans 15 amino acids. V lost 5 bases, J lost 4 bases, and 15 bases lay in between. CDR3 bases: TGTGCCAGCAGTACCGACAGATCCCTTTACAATGAGCAGTTCTTC. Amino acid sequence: CASSTDRSLYNEQFF.

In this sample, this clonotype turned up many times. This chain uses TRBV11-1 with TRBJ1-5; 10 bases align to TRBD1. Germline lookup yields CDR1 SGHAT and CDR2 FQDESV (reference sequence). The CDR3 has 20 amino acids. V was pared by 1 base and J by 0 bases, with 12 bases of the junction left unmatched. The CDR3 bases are TGTGCCAGCAGCTTAGTTTGGGGGGACAGGGGCGGATATAGCAATCAGCCCCAGCATTTT. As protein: CASSLVWGDRGGYSNQPQHF.

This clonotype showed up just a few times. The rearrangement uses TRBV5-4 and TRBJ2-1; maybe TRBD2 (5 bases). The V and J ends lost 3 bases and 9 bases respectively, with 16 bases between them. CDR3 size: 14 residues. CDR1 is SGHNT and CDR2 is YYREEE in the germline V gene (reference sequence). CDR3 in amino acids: CASSSPVVRGEQFF. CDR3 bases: TGTGCCAGCAGCTCGCCCGTAGTCCGGGGTGAGCAGTTCTTC. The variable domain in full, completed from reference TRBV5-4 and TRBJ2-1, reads ETGVTQSPTHLIKTRGQQVTLRCSSQSGHNTVSWYQQALGQGPQFIFQYYREEENGRGNFPPRFSGLQFPNYSSELNVNALELDDSALYLCASSSPVVRGEQFFGPGTRLTVL.

The chain's CDR3 is CASSPDLRGFVKTQYF. As DNA, the CDR3 is TGTGCCAGCAGTCCGGATTTAAGAGGCTTCGTAAAGACCCAGTACTTC. This rearrangement joins TRBV27 to TRBJ2-5; D is unresolved. CDR3 length equals 16 residues. Trimming stripped 5 bases from V and 6 bases from J, with 22 bases between. In germline, CDR1 is MNHEY, CDR2 SMNVEV (reference sequence).

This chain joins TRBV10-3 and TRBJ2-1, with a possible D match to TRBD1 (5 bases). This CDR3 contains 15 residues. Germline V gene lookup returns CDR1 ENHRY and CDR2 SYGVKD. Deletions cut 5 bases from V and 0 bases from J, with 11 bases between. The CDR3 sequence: CAISPGAGSYNEQFF. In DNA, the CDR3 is TGTGCCATCAGTCCTGGGGCTGGCTCCTACAATGAGCAGTTCTTC.

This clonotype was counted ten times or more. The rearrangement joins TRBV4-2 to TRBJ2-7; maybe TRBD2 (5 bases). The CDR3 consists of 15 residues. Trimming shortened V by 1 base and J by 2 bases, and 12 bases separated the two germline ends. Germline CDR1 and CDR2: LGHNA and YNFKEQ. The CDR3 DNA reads TGTGCCAGCAGCCAAGGGGGATCGGGGACCTACGAGCAGTACTTC. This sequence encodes CASSQGGSGTYEQYF.

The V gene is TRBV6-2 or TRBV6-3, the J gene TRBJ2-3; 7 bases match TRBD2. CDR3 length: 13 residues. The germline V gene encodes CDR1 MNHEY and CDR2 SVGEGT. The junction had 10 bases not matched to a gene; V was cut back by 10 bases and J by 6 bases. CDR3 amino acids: CATWAGAFDTQYF. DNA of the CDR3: TGTGCCACGTGGGCGGGAGCTTTTGATACGCAGTATTTT.

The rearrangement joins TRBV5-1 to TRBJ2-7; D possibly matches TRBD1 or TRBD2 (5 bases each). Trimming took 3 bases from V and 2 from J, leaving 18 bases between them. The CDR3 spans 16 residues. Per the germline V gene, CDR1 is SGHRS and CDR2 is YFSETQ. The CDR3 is CASSYITGGSAYEQYF. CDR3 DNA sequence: TGCGCCAGCAGCTATATTACAGGAGGATCAGCCTACGAGCAGTACTTC.

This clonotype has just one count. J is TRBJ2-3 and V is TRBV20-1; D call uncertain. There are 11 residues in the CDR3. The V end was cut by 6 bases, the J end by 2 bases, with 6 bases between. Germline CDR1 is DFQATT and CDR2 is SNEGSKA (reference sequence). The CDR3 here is CSAAATDTQYF. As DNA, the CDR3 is TGCAGTGCCGCCGCCACAGATACGCAGTATTTT.

In nucleotides, the CDR3 is TGCAGCGTGTCTGGTGACCAAGAGACCCAGTACTTC. Translation: CSVSGDQETQYF. The chain joins TRBV29-1 to TRBJ2-5; D unresolved. Trimming took 6 bases from V and 0 from J, leaving 8 bases between them. The CDR3 runs 12 residues. Germline V lookup: CDR1 SQVTM, CDR2 ANQGSEA.